The TCR beta chain under discussion was sequenced for a study of Tregs in tolerant kidney transplant recipients. Study context: The nonmyeloablative bone marrow transplants came from related graft donors, with transient mixed chimerism. Study-level results: Few patients were studied, so findings need validation in larger groups.

Of note for this clone: What it binds is unknown. The CDR3 goes on 3 residues after the read ends, and that part is filled in from the germline J gene.

Germline V gene sequence: CDR1 LNHDA, CDR2 SQIVND (reference sequence). The trim removed 4 bases at V and 0 bases at J, leaving 4 bases unmatched. The CDR3 is made up of 15 amino acids. CD4+CD25+CD127- Tregs, CD4+CD25- non-Tregs, CD4 and CD8 cells were sorted. The data were produced by immunoSEQ multiplex PCR, yet TCRdb's version contains in-frame clones alone and is incomplete. Its clone listing holds approximately 31,000 clones. This sequence was found in a human donor who received a combined kidney and bone marrow transplant. The sample here was CD8+ T cells from blood, taken before the transplant. V and J are TRBV19 and TRBJ2-3; TRBD1 agrees at 7 bases. CDR3 DNA, as far as it was read: TGTGCCAGTAGTACGACAGGGCTTAGCACAGATACG. It codes for CASSTTGLSTDT. The whole CDR3 region reads CASSTTGLSTDTQYF.